The sequence of this T cell receptor (beta chain) was determined in a study of patients and donors after allogeneic stem cell transplantation. V lost 5 bases and J lost 6; bases outside the gene matches: 10. CDR3 length: 16 residues. Per germline, CDR1 SEHNR and CDR2 FQNEAQ (reference sequence). TCRdb redid the calling of the RT-PCR reads with MiXCR, one entry per CDR3 protein. Among under 200,000 distinct CDR3 sequences listed, about 32% were seen once. The sample holds a few counts of this clonotype. V and J are TRBV7-9 and TRBJ1-6; 7 positions agree with TRBD1. The TCR sequence derives from a human donor who was either an allogeneic HSCT recipient or a stem cell or donor lymphocyte infusion donor (not recorded which). It is not recorded whose cells these are; they may come from a transplant donor. Sequencing was carried out using blood, either unsorted or a sorted T cell fraction (not recorded which). The CDR3 coding sequence is TGTGCCAGCAGCCTTATGGGGGACAGACTTAATTCACCCCTCCACTTT. This encodes CASSLMGDRLNSPLHF. The variable domain in full, with the rest retrieved from reference TRBV7-9 and TRBJ1-6, is DTGVSQNPRHKITKRGQNVTFRCDPISEHNRLYWYRQTLGQGPEFLTYFQNEAQLEKSRLLSDRFSAERPKGSFSTLEIQRTEQGDSAMYLCASSLMGDRLNSPLHFGNGTRLTVT.